This T cell receptor (beta chain) was obtained from a study of T cell responses to AZD1222 COVID-19 vaccine. Findings of the study overall: No repertoire was sampled before or during the peak T cell response, only after it.

Of note for this clone: What it binds is not known.

V shed 4 bases and J shed 5 bases, with 24 bases lying between them. The CDR3 spans 18 residues. Germline CDR1 and CDR2: SGHDT and YYEEEE. Assay used: immunoSEQ multiplex PCR; TCRdb lists only in-frame clones, some missing. Of 100,000 to 120,000 clones listed, roughly 90% are singletons. The sequences come from peripheral blood, collected 28 days after the second AZD1222 dose. The rearrangement links TRBV5-6 to TRBJ2-2; possibly TRBD1 or TRBD2 for D (5 bases each). The origin of this receptor is an adult who received the AZD1222 COVID-19 vaccine. As DNA, the CDR3 is TGTGCCAGCAGCCGTTGGGGACCTGGCTGGGGGTGGACCGGGGAGCTGTTTTTT. Translation gives CASSRWGPGWGWTGELFF.